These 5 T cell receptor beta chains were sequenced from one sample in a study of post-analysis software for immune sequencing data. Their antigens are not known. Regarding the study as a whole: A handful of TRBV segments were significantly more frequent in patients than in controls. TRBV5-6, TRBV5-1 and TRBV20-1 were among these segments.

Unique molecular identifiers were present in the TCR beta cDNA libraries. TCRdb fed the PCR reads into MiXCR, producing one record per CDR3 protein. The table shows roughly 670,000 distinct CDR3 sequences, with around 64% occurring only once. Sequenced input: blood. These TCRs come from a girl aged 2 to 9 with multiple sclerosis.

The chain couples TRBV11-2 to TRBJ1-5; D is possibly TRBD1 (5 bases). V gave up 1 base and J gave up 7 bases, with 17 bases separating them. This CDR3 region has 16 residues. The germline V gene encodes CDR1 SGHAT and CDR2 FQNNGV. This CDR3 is CASSLGRGSRDQPQHF. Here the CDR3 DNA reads TGTGCCAGCAGCTTAGGGCGGGGCTCCAGGGACCAGCCCCAGCATTTT.

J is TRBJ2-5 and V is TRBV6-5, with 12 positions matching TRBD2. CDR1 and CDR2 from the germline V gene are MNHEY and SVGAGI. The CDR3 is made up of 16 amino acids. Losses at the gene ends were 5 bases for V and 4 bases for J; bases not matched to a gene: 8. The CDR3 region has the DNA TGTGCCAGCAGTCGAACTCTAGCGGGAGGGGGAGAGACCCAGTACTTC. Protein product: CASSRTLAGGGETQYF.

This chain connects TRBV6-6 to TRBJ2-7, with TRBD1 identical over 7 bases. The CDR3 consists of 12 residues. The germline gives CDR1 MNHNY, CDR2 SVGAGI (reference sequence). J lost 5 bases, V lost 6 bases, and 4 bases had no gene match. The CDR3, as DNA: TGTGCCAGCAGCTCTGGGACAGACGAGCAGTACTTC. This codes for CASSSGTDEQYF.

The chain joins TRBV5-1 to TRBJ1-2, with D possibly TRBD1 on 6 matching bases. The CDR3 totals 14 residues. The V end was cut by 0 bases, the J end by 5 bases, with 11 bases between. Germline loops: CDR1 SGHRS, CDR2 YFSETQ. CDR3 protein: CASSLEGVEYGYTF. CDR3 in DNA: TGCGCCAGCAGCTTGGAGGGGGTTGAATATGGCTACACCTTC.

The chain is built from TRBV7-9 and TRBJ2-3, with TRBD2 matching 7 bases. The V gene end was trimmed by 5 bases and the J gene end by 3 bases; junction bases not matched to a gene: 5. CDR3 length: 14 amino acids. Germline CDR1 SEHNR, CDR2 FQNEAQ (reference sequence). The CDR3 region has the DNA TGTGCCAGCAGCCCACAACTAGCGACAGATACGCAGTATTTT. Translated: CASSPQLATDTQYF.